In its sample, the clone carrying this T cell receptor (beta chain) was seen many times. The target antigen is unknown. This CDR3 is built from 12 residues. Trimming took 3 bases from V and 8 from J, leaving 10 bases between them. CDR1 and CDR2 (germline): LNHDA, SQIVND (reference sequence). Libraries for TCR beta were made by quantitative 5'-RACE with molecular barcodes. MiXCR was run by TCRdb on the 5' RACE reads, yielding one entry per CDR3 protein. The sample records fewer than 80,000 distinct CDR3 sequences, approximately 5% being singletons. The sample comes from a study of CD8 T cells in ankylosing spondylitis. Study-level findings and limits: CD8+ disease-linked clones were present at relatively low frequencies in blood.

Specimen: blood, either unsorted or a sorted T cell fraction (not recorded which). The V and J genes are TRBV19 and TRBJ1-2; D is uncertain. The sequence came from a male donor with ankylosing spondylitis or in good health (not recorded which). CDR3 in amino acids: CASSMALTGYTF. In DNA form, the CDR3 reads TGTGCCAGTAGTATGGCCCTCACCGGCTACACCTTC.